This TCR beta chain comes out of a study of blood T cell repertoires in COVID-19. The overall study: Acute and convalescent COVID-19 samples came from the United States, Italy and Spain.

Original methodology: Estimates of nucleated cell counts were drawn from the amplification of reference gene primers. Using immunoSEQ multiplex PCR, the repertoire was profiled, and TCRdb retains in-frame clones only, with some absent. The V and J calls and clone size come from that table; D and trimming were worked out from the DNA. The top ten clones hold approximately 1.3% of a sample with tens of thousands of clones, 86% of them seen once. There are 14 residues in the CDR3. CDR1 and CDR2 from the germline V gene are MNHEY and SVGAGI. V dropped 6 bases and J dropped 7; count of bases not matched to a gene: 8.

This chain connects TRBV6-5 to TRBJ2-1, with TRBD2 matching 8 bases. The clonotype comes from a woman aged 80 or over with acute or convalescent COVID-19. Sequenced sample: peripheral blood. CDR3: CASRPGGAVNEQFF. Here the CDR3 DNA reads TGTGCCAGCAGGCCCGGGGGGGCTGTAAATGAGCAGTTCTTC.